This T cell receptor (beta chain) was captured by sequencing in a study of shared clonotypes between healthy human individuals. Findings and limits, study-wide: Clonotypes that were shared across a handful of donors made up around 5% of naive CD4 clonotypes. Generation probabilities of non-shared clonotypes were lower (relative to those shared by all four donors).

Replicate PCRs for sorted subsets used approximately 190 ng DNA; this equaled 25,000 to 35,000 T cell genomes. Some clones are missing from TCRdb's copy, which holds only in-frame ones; the method was immunoSEQ multiplex PCR. The sample contains approximately 2,000,000 clones, about 90% of which appear only once. This clone was recorded once. Its antigen is not known. Between the trimmed V and J ends, which lost 1 base and 5 bases, there was a span of 15 bases. Germline V gene sequence: CDR1 SGHTA, CDR2 FQGNSA. This CDR3 is built from 15 residues. This clonotype originated in a man between 18 and 29 years old in good health. Some clones in this sample may be carry-over from other donors' samples. The chain uses TRBV7-2 and TRBJ2-7, with D tentatively TRBD2 (6 bases). Input material: naive CD4+ T cells from PBMCs. Subset reported: CD45RA+ positively selected. The CDR3 region is CASSLGRDPWDEQYF. Here the CDR3 DNA reads TGTGCCAGCAGCTTAGGGCGGGACCCCTGGGACGAGCAGTACTTC.